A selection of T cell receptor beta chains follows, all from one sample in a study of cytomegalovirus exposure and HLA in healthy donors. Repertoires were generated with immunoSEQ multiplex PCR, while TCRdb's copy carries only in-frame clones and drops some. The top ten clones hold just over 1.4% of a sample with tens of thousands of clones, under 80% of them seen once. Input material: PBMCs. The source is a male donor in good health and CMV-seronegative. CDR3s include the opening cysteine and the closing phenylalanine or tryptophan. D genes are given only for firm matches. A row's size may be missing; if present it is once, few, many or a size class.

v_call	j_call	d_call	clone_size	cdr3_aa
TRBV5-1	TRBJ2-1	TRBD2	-	CASSSGGVYNEQFF
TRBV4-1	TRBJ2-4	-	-	CASSHGLLAKNIQYF
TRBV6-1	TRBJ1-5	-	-	CASSDSSSYSNQPQHF
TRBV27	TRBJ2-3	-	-	CASSLKGRRTDTQYF
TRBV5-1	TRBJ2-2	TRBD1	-	CASSTLGQGNPGELFF
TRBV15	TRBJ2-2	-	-	CATSRDSMTGSDTGELFF
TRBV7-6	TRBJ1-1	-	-	CASSLRRGHLGTEAFF
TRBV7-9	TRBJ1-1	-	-	CASSYPPRDTLTLNTEAFF
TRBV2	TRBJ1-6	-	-	CASSEQNSPLHF
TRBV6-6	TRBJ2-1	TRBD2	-	CASSSSGNTYNEQFF
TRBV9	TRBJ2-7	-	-	CASSVGPRQGGEQYF
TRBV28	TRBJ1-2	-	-	CASSLWRVANYGYTF
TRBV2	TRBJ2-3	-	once	CASSESSRRGTDTQYF
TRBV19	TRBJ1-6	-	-	CASTSTMVRRASYNSPLHF
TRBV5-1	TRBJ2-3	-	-	CASTSGGAGAEQYF
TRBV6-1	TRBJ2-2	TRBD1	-	CASDRGNTGELFF
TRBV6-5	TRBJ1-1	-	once	CASSYSRVTEAFF
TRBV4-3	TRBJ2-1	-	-	CASSLWGGPYNEQFF
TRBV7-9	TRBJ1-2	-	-	CASSPTTAYGYTF
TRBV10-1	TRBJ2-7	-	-	CATSGNSGPGEQYF